The 10 T cell receptor beta chains given below trace back to one sample, sequenced in a study of T cells expressing NK-cell markers. TCRdb reanalyzed the 5' RACE reads, giving one entry per CDR3 protein sequence and no DNA. The sample data list a few hundred thousand distinct CDR3 sequences. Sequenced: blood T cells: a sorted CD56 or NKG2C T cell subset, CD4+ or CD8+ T cells, or bulk PBMC T cells (not recorded which). The receptor source for this set is a woman aged 45-59 years in good health.

V is TRBV25-1 and J is TRBJ2-2; as DNA is missing, the TRBD2 call by TCRdb cannot be tested. In germline, CDR1 is MGHDK, CDR2 SYGVNS. The CDR3 is made up of 14 amino acids. Here the CDR3 reads CASSTGLWAGELFF. The variable domain in full, with the rest retrieved from reference TRBV25-1 and TRBJ2-2, is EADIYQTPRYLVIGTGKKITLECSQTMGHDKMYWYQQDPGMELHLIHYSYGVNSTEKGDLSSESTVSRIRTEHFPLTLESARPSHTSQYLCASSTGLWAGELFFGEGSRLTVL.

CDR3 amino acids: CASSLGRTGGGYGYTF. The chain links TRBV7-8 to TRBJ1-2; checking the TCRdb D call of TRBD1 is not possible without DNA. The CDR3 totals 16 residues. Germline V lookup: CDR1 SGHVS, CDR2 FQNEAQ.

The J gene is TRBJ2-3, the V gene TRBV20-1; checking the TCRdb D call of TRBD2 is not possible without DNA. The CDR3 sequence is 14 residues long. CDR1 is DFQATT and CDR2 is SNEGSKA in the germline V gene (reference sequence). CDR3 loop: CSAPPRTSTDTQYF.

The CDR3 loop is CASSQDAGRSRFF. The V gene is TRBV4-1, the J gene TRBJ2-1. The CDR3 has 13 amino acids. Germline V gene data show CDR1 as MGHRA and CDR2 as YSYEKL.

The chain combines TRBV5-1 with TRBJ2-1; TCRdb calls TRBD2, which cannot be checked without DNA. Germline V gene sequence: CDR1 SGHRS, CDR2 YFSETQ. This CDR3 has 16 amino acids. The CDR3 reads CASSLTSGRLYNEQFF.

V gene TRBV29-1 combines with J gene TRBJ1-2; the TCRdb call, TRBD1, lacks DNA for checking. From germline, CDR1 is SQVTM and CDR2 ANQGSEA. CDR3 length equals 14 residues. CDR3: CSAEPPGQVYGYTF.

This chain uses TRBV9 with TRBJ2-2; TCRdb calls TRBD2, which cannot be checked without DNA. The CDR3 is 16 residues long. The germline V gene encodes CDR1 SGDLS and CDR2 YYNGEE. The CDR3 loop is CASSVAVGRAAGELFF.

The chain carries TRBV10-3 and TRBJ2-3; no DNA is available, so the TRBD1 call from TCRdb remains unchecked. Germline loops: CDR1 ENHRY, CDR2 SYGVKD. The length of the CDR3 is 15 residues. CDR3: CAISESRDPTDTQYF.

CDR3 sequence reads: CVTSGRVADTQYF. The chain combines TRBV6-6 with TRBJ2-3; checking the TCRdb D call of TRBD1 is not possible without DNA. The CDR3 extends over 13 amino acids. The germline CDR1 and CDR2 sequences are MNHNY and SVGAGI (reference sequence).

This sequence joins TRBV5-1 and TRBJ2-5; TCRdb's D call of TRBD1 is untestable without DNA. The CDR3 runs to 16 residues. Germline CDR1 reads SGHRS; CDR2 reads YFSETQ. The chain's CDR3 is CASSLGDSEYQETQYF.